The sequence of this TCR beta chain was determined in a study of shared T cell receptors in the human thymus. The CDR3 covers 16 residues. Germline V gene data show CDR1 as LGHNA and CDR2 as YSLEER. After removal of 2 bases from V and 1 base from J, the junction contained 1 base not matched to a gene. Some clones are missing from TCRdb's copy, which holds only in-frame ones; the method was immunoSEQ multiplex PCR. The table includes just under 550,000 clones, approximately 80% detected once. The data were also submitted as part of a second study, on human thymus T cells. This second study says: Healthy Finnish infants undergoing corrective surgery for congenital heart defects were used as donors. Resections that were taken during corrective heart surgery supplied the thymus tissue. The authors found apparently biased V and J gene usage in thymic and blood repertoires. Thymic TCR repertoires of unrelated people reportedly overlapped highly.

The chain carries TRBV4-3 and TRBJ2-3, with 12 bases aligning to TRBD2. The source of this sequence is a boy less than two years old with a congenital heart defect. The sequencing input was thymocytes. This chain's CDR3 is CASSQRLAGGTDTQYF. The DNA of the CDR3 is TGCGCCAGCAGCCAAAGACTAGCGGGAGGCACAGATACGCAGTATTTT.